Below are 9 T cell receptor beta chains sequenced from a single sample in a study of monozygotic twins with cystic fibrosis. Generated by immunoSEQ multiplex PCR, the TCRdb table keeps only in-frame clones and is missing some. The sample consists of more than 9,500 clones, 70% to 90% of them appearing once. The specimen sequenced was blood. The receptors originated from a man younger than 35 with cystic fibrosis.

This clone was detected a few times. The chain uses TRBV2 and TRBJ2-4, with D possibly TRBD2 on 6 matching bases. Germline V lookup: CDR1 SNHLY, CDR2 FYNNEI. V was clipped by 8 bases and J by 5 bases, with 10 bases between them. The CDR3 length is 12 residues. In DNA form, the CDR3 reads TGTGCCAGCCACCCGGGGGAAAACATTCAGTACTTC. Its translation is CASHPGENIQYF.

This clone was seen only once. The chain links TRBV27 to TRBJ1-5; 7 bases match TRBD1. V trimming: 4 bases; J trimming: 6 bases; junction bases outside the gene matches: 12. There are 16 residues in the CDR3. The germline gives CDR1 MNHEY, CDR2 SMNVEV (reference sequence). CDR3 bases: TGTGCCAGCAGTTGGACCGACAGGGAAACCGTTCAGCCCCAGCATTTT. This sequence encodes CASSWTDRETVQPQHF.

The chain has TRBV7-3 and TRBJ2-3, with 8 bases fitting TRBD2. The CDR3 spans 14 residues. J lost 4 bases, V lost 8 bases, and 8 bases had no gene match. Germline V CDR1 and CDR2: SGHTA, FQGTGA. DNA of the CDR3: TGTGCCAGCCGTAGCGGGGAACGCCCAGATACGCAGTATTTT. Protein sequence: CASRSGERPDTQYF.

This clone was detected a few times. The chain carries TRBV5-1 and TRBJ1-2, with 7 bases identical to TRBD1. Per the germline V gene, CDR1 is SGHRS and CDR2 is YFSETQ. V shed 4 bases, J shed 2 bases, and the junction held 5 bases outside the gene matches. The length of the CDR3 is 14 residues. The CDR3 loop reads CASSRDSGNYGYTF. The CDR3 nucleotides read TGCGCCAGCAGCAGGGACAGCGGGAACTATGGCTACACCTTC. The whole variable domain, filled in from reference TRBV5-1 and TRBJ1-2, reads KAGVTQTPRYLIKTRGQQVTLSCSPISGHRSVSWYQQTPGQGLQFLFEYFSETQRNKGNFPGRFSGRQFSNSRSEMNVSTLELGDSALYLCASSRDSGNYGYTFGSGTRLTVV.

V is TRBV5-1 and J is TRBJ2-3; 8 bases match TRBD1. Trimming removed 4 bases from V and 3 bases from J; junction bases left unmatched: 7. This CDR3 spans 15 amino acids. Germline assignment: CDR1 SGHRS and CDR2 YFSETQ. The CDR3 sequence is CASSPDRGGTDTQYF. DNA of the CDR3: TGCGCCAGCAGCCCTGACAGGGGTGGTACAGATACGCAGTATTTT.

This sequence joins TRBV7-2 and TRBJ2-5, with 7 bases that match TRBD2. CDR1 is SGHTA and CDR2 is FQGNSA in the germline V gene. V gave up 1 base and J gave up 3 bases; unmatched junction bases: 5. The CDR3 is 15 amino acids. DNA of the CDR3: TGTGCCAGCAGCTTAGGATACGGACTAGAAGAGACCCAGTACTTC. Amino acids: CASSLGYGLEETQYF.

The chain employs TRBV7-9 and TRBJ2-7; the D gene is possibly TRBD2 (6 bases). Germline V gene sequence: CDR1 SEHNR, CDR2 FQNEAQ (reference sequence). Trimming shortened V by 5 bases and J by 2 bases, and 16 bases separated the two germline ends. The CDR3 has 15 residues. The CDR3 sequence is CASSRLSGGAYEQYF. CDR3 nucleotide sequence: TGTGCCAGCAGCCGTCTGTCCGGGGGAGCCTACGAGCAGTACTTC.

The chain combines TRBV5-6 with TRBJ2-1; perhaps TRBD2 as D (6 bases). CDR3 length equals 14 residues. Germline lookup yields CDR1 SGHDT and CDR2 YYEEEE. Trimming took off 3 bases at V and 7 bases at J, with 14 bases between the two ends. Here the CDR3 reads CASSWVGGANEQFF. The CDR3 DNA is TGTGCCAGCAGCTGGGTAGGAGGGGCGAATGAGCAGTTCTTC.

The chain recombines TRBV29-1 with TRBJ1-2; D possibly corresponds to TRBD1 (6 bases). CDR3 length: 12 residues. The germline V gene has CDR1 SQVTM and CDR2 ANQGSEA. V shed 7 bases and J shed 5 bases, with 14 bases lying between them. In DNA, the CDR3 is TGCAGCGATAACCAGGGGAAATATGGCTACACCTTC. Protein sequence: CSDNQGKYGYTF.